These T cell receptor beta chains were read from a single sample in a study of cytomegalovirus exposure and HLA in healthy donors. The repertoire was sequenced with immunoSEQ multiplex PCR; TCRdb's copy has only in-frame clones and lacks some. The sample has over 150,000 clones, 75% to 85% seen once. Sequencing input: PBMCs. Receptors were obtained from a girl aged 2 to 9 in good health and CMV-seropositive. Both conserved end residues are part of each CDR3. A D gene is named only where the DNA matches it firmly. The size entry is marked missing in some rows and otherwise reads once, few, many or a size class.

abundance: .; j_gene: TRBJ2-1; d_gene: TRBD2; v_gene: TRBV7-9; CDR3aa: CASSLTSGRGNEQFF; CDR3nt: TGTGCCAGCAGTTTGACTAGCGGGAGGGGAAATGAGCAGTTCTTC
abundance: .; j_gene: TRBJ1-1; d_gene: .; v_gene: TRBV27; CDR3aa: CASSLGRGTEAFF; CDR3nt: TGTGCCAGCAGTTTAGGGCGGGGCACTGAAGCTTTCTTT
abundance: .; j_gene: TRBJ2-1; d_gene: TRBD2; v_gene: TRBV6-1; CDR3aa: CASSERENNEQFF; CDR3nt: TGTGCCAGCAGTGAGCGGGAGAACAATGAGCAGTTCTTC
abundance: .; j_gene: TRBJ1-2; d_gene: .; v_gene: TRBV28; CDR3aa: CASSPIPGRRRYGYTF; CDR3nt: TGTGCCAGCAGTCCTATTCCGGGAAGGAGGAGGTATGGCTACACCTTC
abundance: once; j_gene: TRBJ2-3; d_gene: TRBD1; v_gene: TRBV10-1; CDR3aa: CASSENVDRVSTDTQYF; CDR3nt: TGCGCCAGCAGCGAAAACGTCGACAGGGTGAGCACAGATACGCAGTATTTT
abundance: .; j_gene: TRBJ1-5; d_gene: TRBD1; v_gene: TRBV4-1; CDR3aa: CASSQDRRQGAAQPQHF; CDR3nt: TGCGCCAGCAGCCAAGATCGTCGGCAGGGGGCTGCGCAGCCCCAGCATTTT
abundance: .; j_gene: TRBJ2-1; d_gene: TRBD2; v_gene: TRBV11-3; CDR3aa: CASSLGLAGELYNEQFF; CDR3nt: TGTGCCAGCAGCTTGGGGCTAGCGGGAGAGTTATACAATGAGCAGTTCTTC
abundance: .; j_gene: TRBJ1-1; d_gene: .; v_gene: TRBV7-9; CDR3aa: CASSLPQGPNTEAFF; CDR3nt: TGTGCCAGCAGCCTACCGCAGGGGCCCAACACTGAAGCTTTCTTT
abundance: .; j_gene: TRBJ1-2; d_gene: .; v_gene: TRBV6-5; CDR3aa: CASSFNSYGYTF; CDR3nt: TGTGCCAGCAGTTTCAACAGCTATGGCTACACCTTC
abundance: .; j_gene: TRBJ2-7; d_gene: .; v_gene: TRBV7-9; CDR3aa: CASSFRTSGNYEQYF; CDR3nt: TGTGCCAGCAGCTTCCGTACTAGTGGAAACTACGAGCAGTACTTC
abundance: .; j_gene: TRBJ2-1; d_gene: .; v_gene: TRBV5-1; CDR3aa: CASSILRENNEQFF; CDR3nt: TGCGCCAGCAGCATCCTCAGGGAAAACAATGAGCAGTTCTTC
abundance: .; j_gene: TRBJ2-7; d_gene: TRBD2; v_gene: TRBV7-9; CDR3aa: CASSHRDYTYEQYF; CDR3nt: TGTGCCAGCAGCCACCGGGACTACACCTACGAGCAGTACTTC
abundance: .; j_gene: TRBJ2-1; d_gene: TRBD2; v_gene: TRBV7-9; CDR3aa: CSSSPIRGTSSVNEQFF; CDR3nt: TGTTCCAGCAGCCCCATCCGTGGGACTAGCAGTGTCAATGAGCAGTTCTTC
abundance: few; j_gene: TRBJ2-3; d_gene: TRBD2; v_gene: TRBV6-4; CDR3aa: CASSEGLAGGADTQYF; CDR3nt: TGTGCCAGCAGTGAAGGACTAGCGGGAGGGGCAGATACGCAGTATTTT
abundance: .; j_gene: TRBJ2-7; d_gene: .; v_gene: TRBV28; CDR3aa: CASSFWTAVSYEQYF; CDR3nt: TGTGCCAGCAGTTTTTGGACAGCAGTCTCCTACGAGCAGTACTTC
abundance: .; j_gene: TRBJ2-1; d_gene: .; v_gene: TRBV7-8; CDR3aa: CASSLGGGQHNEQFF; CDR3nt: TGTGCCAGCAGCTTAGGTGGCGGACAGCACAATGAGCAGTTCTTC
abundance: once; j_gene: TRBJ2-5; d_gene: TRBD1; v_gene: TRBV6-6; CDR3aa: CASSYDRAQETQYF; CDR3nt: TGTGCCAGCAGTTACGACAGGGCACAAGAGACCCAGTACTTC
abundance: .; j_gene: TRBJ1-2; d_gene: .; v_gene: TRBV20-1; CDR3aa: CSARDSRGYTF; CDR3nt: TGCAGTGCTAGAGACTCCAGAGGCTACACCTTC
abundance: .; j_gene: TRBJ2-7; d_gene: TRBD1; v_gene: TRBV6-5; CDR3aa: CASSYFQGALYERYF; CDR3nt: TGTGCCAGCAGTTACTTTCAGGGGGCCCTCTACGAGCGGTACTTC
abundance: .; j_gene: TRBJ1-1; d_gene: TRBD1; v_gene: TRBV4-1; CDR3aa: CASSTRDRAAEAFF; CDR3nt: TGCGCCAGCAGCACGCGGGACAGGGCTGCCGAAGCTTTCTTT
abundance: .; j_gene: TRBJ2-7; d_gene: TRBD2; v_gene: TRBV13; CDR3aa: CASSSGGRSTYEQYF; CDR3nt: TGTGCCAGCAGCTCCGGGGGGAGGTCCACCTACGAGCAGTACTTC
abundance: .; j_gene: TRBJ2-7; d_gene: .; v_gene: TRBV25-1; CDR3aa: CASSVGTYEQYF; CDR3nt: TGTGCCAGCAGTGTGGGCACCTACGAGCAGTACTTC
abundance: .; j_gene: TRBJ2-7; d_gene: .; v_gene: TRBV28; CDR3aa: CASSPNPLAVEGYEQYF; CDR3nt: TGTGCCAGCAGTCCAAATCCCTTAGCGGTGGAAGGATACGAGCAGTACTTC
abundance: .; j_gene: TRBJ1-4; d_gene: .; v_gene: TRBV30; CDR3aa: CAWSTPQAWGEKLFF; CDR3nt: TGTGCCTGGAGTACCCCACAGGCCTGGGGTGAAAAACTGTTTTTT
abundance: .; j_gene: TRBJ2-5; d_gene: TRBD2; v_gene: TRBV9; CDR3aa: CASSAGLAALGETQYF; CDR3nt: TGTGCCAGCAGCGCGGGACTAGCGGCCCTGGGGGAGACCCAGTACTTC
abundance: .; j_gene: TRBJ1-2; d_gene: .; v_gene: TRBV28; CDR3aa: CASSFQSNPSGSGGYTF; CDR3nt: TGTGCCAGCAGTTTCCAATCCAACCCCTCAGGTTCTGGTGGCTACACCTTC
abundance: .; j_gene: TRBJ2-5; d_gene: .; v_gene: TRBV6-4; CDR3aa: CASSSRTGLKETQYF; CDR3nt: TGTGCCAGCAGTTCCCGGACGGGATTAAAAGAGACCCAGTACTTC
abundance: .; j_gene: TRBJ2-7; d_gene: .; v_gene: TRBV20-1; CDR3aa: CSAQGSYEQYF; CDR3nt: TGCAGTGCTCAGGGGTCCTACGAGCAGTACTTC
abundance: .; j_gene: TRBJ2-7; d_gene: TRBD2; v_gene: TRBV7-2; CDR3aa: CASSTRGGAHEQYF; CDR3nt: TGTGCCAGCAGCACCCGGGGGGGGGCGCATGAGCAGTACTTC
abundance: .; j_gene: TRBJ1-5; d_gene: .; v_gene: TRBV4-2; CDR3aa: CASSQEGGDQPQHF; CDR3nt: TGTGCCAGCAGCCAAGAGGGCGGGGATCAGCCCCAGCATTTT
abundance: .; j_gene: TRBJ1-5; d_gene: .; v_gene: TRBV25-1; CDR3aa: CASSVGQHQPQHF; CDR3nt: TGTGCCAGCAGTGTTGGACAACATCAGCCCCAGCATTTT
abundance: .; j_gene: TRBJ2-2; d_gene: TRBD2; v_gene: TRBV19; CDR3aa: CASHRLAGLAGPTGELFF; CDR3nt: TGTGCCAGCCATCGGCTGGCGGGACTAGCGGGACCCACCGGGGAGCTGTTTTTT
abundance: .; j_gene: TRBJ1-2; d_gene: .; v_gene: TRBV28; CDR3aa: CASSFVRGGNGYTF; CDR3nt: TGTGCCAGCAGTTTCGTCCGGGGAGGGAACGGCTACACCTTC
abundance: .; j_gene: TRBJ2-2; d_gene: TRBD2; v_gene: TRBV30; CDR3aa: CAWSYLAGDTGELFF; CDR3nt: TGTGCCTGGAGCTATCTAGCGGGAGACACCGGGGAGCTGTTTTTT
abundance: .; j_gene: TRBJ2-5; d_gene: TRBD2; v_gene: TRBV5-4; CDR3aa: CASSLWREGQETQYF; CDR3nt: TGTGCCAGCAGCTTGTGGAGGGAGGGCCAAGAGACCCAGTACTTC
abundance: .; j_gene: TRBJ2-1; d_gene: TRBD2; v_gene: TRBV5-6; CDR3aa: CASSLRTSEQFF; CDR3nt: TGTGCCAGCAGCTTGCGGACTAGCGAGCAGTTCTTC
abundance: .; j_gene: TRBJ2-1; d_gene: TRBD2; v_gene: TRBV15; CDR3aa: CATSREAGGSYSEQFF; CDR3nt: TGTGCCACCAGCAGGGAAGCGGGAGGCTCCTACAGTGAGCAGTTCTTC
abundance: .; j_gene: TRBJ1-4; d_gene: .; v_gene: TRBV5-1; CDR3aa: CASRLGPLSGGEYEKLFF; CDR3nt: TGCGCCAGCAGATTGGGACCCTTATCCGGCGGGGAGTATGAAAAACTGTTTTTT
abundance: .; j_gene: TRBJ2-3; d_gene: TRBD1; v_gene: TRBV2; CDR3aa: CASKTGVADTQYF; CDR3nt: TGTGCCAGCAAGACAGGGGTAGCAGATACGCAGTATTTT
abundance: .; j_gene: TRBJ2-7; d_gene: .; v_gene: TRBV28; CDR3aa: CAAHRTAFYEQYF; CDR3nt: TGTGCCGCCCACCGGACAGCCTTTTACGAGCAGTACTTC
abundance: .; j_gene: TRBJ2-1; d_gene: .; v_gene: TRBV7-3; CDR3aa: CASSSGTYNEQFF; CDR3nt: TGTGCCAGCAGCTCGGGAACCTACAATGAGCAGTTCTTC
abundance: .; j_gene: TRBJ1-2; d_gene: TRBD1; v_gene: TRBV30; CDR3aa: CAWSLPDRERVGYTF; CDR3nt: TGTGCCTGGAGTCTCCCGGACAGGGAGAGGGTTGGCTACACCTTC
abundance: .; j_gene: TRBJ2-7; d_gene: TRBD1; v_gene: TRBV5-1; CDR3aa: CASSSTGKDEQYF; CDR3nt: TGCGCCAGCAGCTCGACAGGGAAGGACGAGCAGTACTTC
abundance: .; j_gene: TRBJ2-7; d_gene: TRBD1; v_gene: TRBV4-1; CDR3aa: CASSPLGTGVREQYF; CDR3nt: TGCGCCAGCAGCCCTCTGGGGACAGGGGTCCGCGAGCAGTACTTC
abundance: .; j_gene: TRBJ2-1; d_gene: TRBD2; v_gene: TRBV5-1; CDR3aa: CASSPTSGRIREQFF; CDR3nt: TGCGCCAGCAGCCCCACTAGCGGGAGAATACGTGAGCAGTTCTTC
abundance: few; j_gene: TRBJ1-2; d_gene: TRBD1; v_gene: TRBV5-1; CDR3aa: CASSLGWTGGGYTF; CDR3nt: TGCGCCAGCAGCTTGGGTTGGACAGGAGGCGGCTACACCTTC
abundance: .; j_gene: TRBJ2-1; d_gene: TRBD2; v_gene: TRBV5-4; CDR3aa: CASSLDDSGRRNEQFF; CDR3nt: TGTGCCAGCAGCTTGGATGATAGCGGGAGACGCAATGAGCAGTTCTTC
abundance: .; j_gene: TRBJ2-7; d_gene: TRBD1; v_gene: TRBV7-3; CDR3aa: CASSLSWTGPYEQYF; CDR3nt: TGTGCCAGCAGCTTATCGTGGACAGGACCCTACGAGCAGTACTTC
abundance: .; j_gene: TRBJ1-6; d_gene: .; v_gene: TRBV13; CDR3aa: CASSSDTAFQNSPLHF; CDR3nt: TGTGCCAGCAGCTCCGATACAGCTTTCCAAAATTCACCCCTCCACTTT
abundance: .; j_gene: TRBJ2-7; d_gene: TRBD2; v_gene: TRBV5-1; CDR3aa: CASSSRTSGMGYEQYF; CDR3nt: TGCGCCAGCAGCTCCCGGACTAGCGGGATGGGCTACGAGCAGTACTTC
abundance: .; j_gene: TRBJ2-5; d_gene: TRBD1; v_gene: TRBV4-1; CDR3aa: CASRLFRDRRETQYF; CDR3nt: TGCGCCAGCCGATTATTTCGGGACAGAAGAGAGACCCAGTACTTC
abundance: .; j_gene: TRBJ1-4; d_gene: .; v_gene: TRBV28; CDR3aa: CASRHRANGTSSF; CDR3nt: TGTGCCAGCCGTCATAGAGCCAACGGGACATCGAGTTTT
abundance: few; j_gene: TRBJ2-1; d_gene: .; v_gene: TRBV11-1; CDR3aa: CASSFTGNSEQFF; CDR3nt: TGTGCCAGCAGCTTTACCGGGAACAGTGAGCAGTTCTTC
abundance: .; j_gene: TRBJ2-1; d_gene: TRBD2; v_gene: TRBV13; CDR3aa: CASGGFSGRAATYNEQFF; CDR3nt: TGTGCCAGCGGGGGGTTTAGCGGGAGGGCCGCCACCTACAATGAGCAGTTCTTC
abundance: .; j_gene: TRBJ2-1; d_gene: TRBD2; v_gene: TRBV10-1; CDR3aa: CASSEAGTSGRLNEQFF; CDR3nt: TGCGCCAGCAGTGAAGCCGGGACTAGCGGGAGGTTGAATGAGCAGTTCTTC